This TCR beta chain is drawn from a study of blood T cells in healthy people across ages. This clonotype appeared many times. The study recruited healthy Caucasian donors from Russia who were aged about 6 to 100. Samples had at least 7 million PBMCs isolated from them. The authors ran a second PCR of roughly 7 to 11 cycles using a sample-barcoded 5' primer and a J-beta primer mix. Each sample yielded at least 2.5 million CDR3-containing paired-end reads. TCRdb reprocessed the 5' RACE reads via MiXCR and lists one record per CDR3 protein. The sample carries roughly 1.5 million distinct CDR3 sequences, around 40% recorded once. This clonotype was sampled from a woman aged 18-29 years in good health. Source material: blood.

CDR3 region: CASSEQTTEAFF. DNA for the CDR3: TGTGCCAGCAGTGAACAAACCACTGAAGCTTTCTTT. The rearrangement uses TRBV2 and TRBJ1-1; no reliable D call. This CDR3 has 12 residues. Trimming left V 2 bases short and J 4 bases short, with 5 bases between. Germline V lookup: CDR1 SNHLY, CDR2 FYNNEI. Variable domain in full (rest from reference TRBV2 and TRBJ1-1): EPEVTQTPSHQVTQMGQEVILRCVPISNHLYFYWYRQILGQKVEFLVSFYNNEISEKSEIFDDQFSVERPDGSNFTLKIRSTKLEDSAMYFCASSEQTTEAFFGQGTRLTVV.